The rows below give T cell receptor beta chains drawn from one sample of a study of OX40 agonist ivuxolimab in advanced cancers. The repertoire was sequenced with immunoSEQ multiplex PCR; TCRdb's copy has only in-frame clones and lacks some. Of 55,000 to 90,000 clones listed, around 88% were seen once; the top ten hold under 2.5%. The specimen was CD4+ or CD8+ T cells sorted from blood, collected in a trial of the OX40 agonist ivuxolimab. Receptor source: an adult with an advanced solid tumor such as melanoma, head and neck, liver or kidney cancer. Each CDR3 is given with its conserved first and last residue. The order of the fields is V gene, CDR3 protein.

V gene: TRBV4-3
CDR3 protein: CASSQDRVTGYTF

V gene: TRBV5-5
CDR3 protein: CASSLAPVREKLFF

V gene: TRBV5-1
CDR3 protein: CASSLGTTKDTQYF

V gene: TRBV11-2
CDR3 protein: CASSQLTGGTEAFF

V gene: TRBV11-2
CDR3 protein: CASSGGTSGGYEQYF

V gene: TRBV18
CDR3 protein: CASSPGGETQYF

V gene: TRBV5-1
CDR3 protein: CASSFRQGGGELFF

V gene: TRBV4-1
CDR3 protein: CASSRGGDRGYYEQYF

V gene: TRBV5-1
CDR3 protein: CASSLALYSRGNEQFF

V gene: TRBV7-9
CDR3 protein: CASSLAEGRQYF

V gene: TRBV2
CDR3 protein: CASLEDLLYEQYF

V gene: TRBV9
CDR3 protein: CASSVASGEGTQYF

V gene: TRBV2
CDR3 protein: CASRTEHEKLFF

V gene: TRBV6-5
CDR3 protein: CASSFGQGNTEAFF

V gene: TRBV2
CDR3 protein: CASTSGNYNEQFF

V gene: TRBV28
CDR3 protein: CASSRFGGAINQPQHF

V gene: TRBV5-8
CDR3 protein: CASSLGLAGEQTQYF

V gene: TRBV5-1
CDR3 protein: CASSYGTSGTYNEQFF

V gene: TRBV11-2
CDR3 protein: CASSFSGGANEQFF

V gene: TRBV15
CDR3 protein: CATSSGLAGGIYNEQFF

V gene: TRBV19
CDR3 protein: CASSPYGGVTDTQYF

V gene: TRBV28
CDR3 protein: CASSTRQGGATGELFF

V gene: TRBV29-1
CDR3 protein: CSVEAYVNTEAFF

V gene: TRBV18
CDR3 protein: CASSPPTAGDTQYF

V gene: TRBV30
CDR3 protein: CAWRGRDRGYGYTF

V gene: TRBV18
CDR3 protein: CASSPGYNTEAFF

V gene: TRBV2
CDR3 protein: CASSVQGNYGYTF

V gene: TRBV5-4
CDR3 protein: CASSLATGKVYGYTF

V gene: TRBV14
CDR3 protein: CASSLSRGTEAFF

V gene: TRBV19
CDR3 protein: CATRGSNQPQHF

V gene: TRBV4-2
CDR3 protein: CASSPGPGKAFF

V gene: TRBV4-1
CDR3 protein: CASSQSTSGYNEQFF

V gene: TRBV18
CDR3 protein: CASSRAAGEPGELFF

V gene: TRBV11-3
CDR3 protein: CASSPGTDEQFF

V gene: TRBV18
CDR3 protein: CASSPIPDPQDTQYF

V gene: TRBV7-2
CDR3 protein: CASSPRGGGQETQYF

V gene: TRBV6-1
CDR3 protein: CASSVQMDPYGYTF

V gene: TRBV11-2
CDR3 protein: CASTDRGQETQYF

V gene: TRBV5-1
CDR3 protein: CASSLGAASQPQHF

V gene: TRBV6-1
CDR3 protein: CASSESRQGADTTF

V gene: TRBV30
CDR3 protein: CAWSVMNTEAFF

V gene: TRBV5-1
CDR3 protein: CASSPSGAGSYNEQFF

V gene: TRBV7-9
CDR3 protein: CASSSGLLFQRETSNEQFF

V gene: TRBV5-1
CDR3 protein: CASSLEPASTDTQYF

V gene: TRBV5-1
CDR3 protein: CASSGWTGPNEKLFF

V gene: TRBV7-2
CDR3 protein: CAIKKGGANTDTQYF

V gene: TRBV28
CDR3 protein: CASSSPGKTNEQYF

V gene: TRBV9
CDR3 protein: CASTPAGTSGYNEQFF

V gene: TRBV5-6
CDR3 protein: CASSFFDRLNTEAFF

V gene: TRBV6-5
CDR3 protein: CASRKGVSKAFF

V gene: TRBV28
CDR3 protein: CASRGRAGDTQYF

V gene: TRBV6-1
CDR3 protein: CASTATGIGTEAFF

V gene: TRBV9
CDR3 protein: CASSVLVGDTQYF

V gene: TRBV7-3
CDR3 protein: CASSRGQVTDTQYF

V gene: TRBV29-1
CDR3 protein: CSVSLSGVNGYTF

V gene: TRBV7-9
CDR3 protein: CASSLRLTEAFF

V gene: TRBV11-2
CDR3 protein: CASSLALTSKDTGELFF

V gene: TRBV28
CDR3 protein: CASSLISESEAFF

V gene: TRBV27
CDR3 protein: CASKRGDSGGYTF

V gene: TRBV5-4
CDR3 protein: CASSFGRAETQYF